The rows below give T cell receptor beta chains drawn from one sample of a study of shared clonotypes between healthy human individuals. Libraries were prepared by immunoSEQ multiplex PCR; TCRdb keeps only in-frame clonotypes and omits some of them. The table records 650,000 to 750,000 clones, more than 70% of them present only once. Sequenced: memory CD4+ T cells sorted from blood. Receptor source: a woman in her twenties or thirties in good health. The CDR3 runs from the conserved cysteine through the conserved F or W. A D gene is named only where the DNA matches it firmly. Size tells how often a clone was seen (once, few, many) or the class of an expanded clone, and some rows leave it out.

D	J	size	V	DNA	CDR3
TRBD1	TRBJ1-1	.	TRBV11-2	TGTGCCAGCAGCCCACGGACAGGGGAATACACTGAAGCTTTCTTT	CASSPRTGEYTEAFF
TRBD1	TRBJ1-2	.	TRBV19	TGTGCCAGTAGTAACCGGACAGGGGGCCGGTCTAACTATGGCTACACCTTC	CASSNRTGGRSNYGYTF
.	TRBJ1-4	few	TRBV5-1	TGCGCCAGCAGCTTGGAACAGATAAATGAAAAACTGTTTTTT	CASSLEQINEKLFF
TRBD1	TRBJ2-2	.	TRBV2	TGTGCCAGCAGTAGGACAGGCGCGAACACCGGGGAGCTGTTTTTT	CASSRTGANTGELFF
.	TRBJ1-2	few	TRBV28	TGTGCCAGCAGGGGGGCCACCGGGACCCACTATGGCTACACCTTC	CASRGATGTHYGYTF
TRBD1	TRBJ1-1	.	TRBV5-4	TGTGCCAGCAGCCTCGACCCGGGACAGGGGGCGAGTAGAGGGCACACTGAAGCTTTCTTT	CASSLDPGQGASRGHTEAFF
TRBD1	TRBJ2-7	few	TRBV6-5	TGTGCCAGCAGTTCGCCGGGACAGCCTCCCTACGAGCAGTACTTC	CASSSPGQPPYEQYF
.	TRBJ2-7	.	TRBV20-1	TGCAGTGCTCAATCGTACGAGCAGTACTTC	CSAQSYEQYF
.	TRBJ1-2	few	TRBV6-5	TGTGCCAGCGCGCGTGACAATAAGGTCGGCGGCTACACCTTC	CASARDNKVGGYTF
TRBD2	TRBJ2-7	.	TRBV4-2	TGTGCCAGCAGCCAGTTCGGACTAGCGGGAGGCACCTACGAGCAGTACTTC	CASSQFGLAGGTYEQYF
TRBD1	TRBJ1-4	.	TRBV7-2	TGTGCCAGCAGCTTAGCGCGGGCAGGGGGCACTGGGAAACTGTTTTTT	CASSLARAGGTGKLFF
TRBD2	TRBJ2-7	.	TRBV18	TGTGCCAGCTCTCCGACTAGCGGGAACTCCTACGAGCAGTACTTC	CASSPTSGNSYEQYF
.	TRBJ2-6	.	TRBV28	TGTGCCAGCAGTTTAGTCGGCCAGACTGGGGCCAACGTCCTGACTTTC	CASSLVGQTGANVLTF
.	TRBJ2-2	.	TRBV6-1	TGTGCCAGCACACTTAACACCGGGGAGCTGTTTTTT	CASTLNTGELFF
.	TRBJ1-1	once	TRBV5-5	TGTGCCAGCAGCTTGGTACAGGGCGCCGCCACTGAAGCTTTCTTT	CASSLVQGAATEAFF
TRBD2	TRBJ2-7	.	TRBV29-1	TGCAGCGTTGAGCGGCTAGCGGGAGCCGAGCAGTACTTC	CSVERLAGAEQYF
.	TRBJ2-2	.	TRBV5-1	TGCGCCAGCAGCCCCAGGGATGCCGGGGAGCTGTTTTTT	CASSPRDAGELFF
.	TRBJ1-2	many	TRBV5-1	TGCGCCAGCAGCTTGGACCCCGGGGGGAAGTATGGCTACACCTTC	CASSLDPGGKYGYTF
.	TRBJ2-7	.	TRBV5-1	TGCGCCAGCAGCTTGGGATGGGACGGACCCTACGAGCAGTACTTC	CASSLGWDGPYEQYF
.	TRBJ2-2	many	TRBV7-2	TGTGCCAGCATCAACCAGTTACTAAGCGGAGGTGCCGGGGAGCTGTTTTTT	CASINQLLSGGAGELFF
.	TRBJ1-1	.	TRBV28	TGTGCCACCACCGGACCCAACACTGAAGCTTTCTTT	CATTGPNTEAFF
TRBD2	TRBJ2-7	.	TRBV10-2	TGCGCCAGCAGTGATGGGACTAGCGGGAGCTACGAGCAGTACTTC	CASSDGTSGSYEQYF
.	TRBJ2-7	.	TRBV7-2	TGTGCCAGCAGCTTAGGAGGCGGGCGGAACCTCTACGAGCAGTACTTC	CASSLGGGRNLYEQYF
TRBD1	TRBJ2-7	few	TRBV5-1	TGCGCCAGCTCCGATAGGACAGGGAGCTCCTACGAGCAGTACTTC	CASSDRTGSSYEQYF
.	TRBJ1-4	few	TRBV11-2	TGTGCCAGCAGCTCAACTGGGAGGGGGGAAAAACTGTTTTTT	CASSSTGRGEKLFF
TRBD1	TRBJ2-4	.	TRBV11-2	TGTGCCAGCATGCCGGGACAGCACCTCAAAAACATTCAGTACTTC	CASMPGQHLKNIQYF
TRBD2	TRBJ2-7	once	TRBV7-9	TGTGCCAGCAGCTGGGGGACTAGCTCACGCGACAAGGACGAGCAGTACTTC	CASSWGTSSRDKDEQYF
TRBD2	TRBJ2-4	once	TRBV28	TGTGCCAGCAGTTCCCCCGCGGGGGTTAAAAACATTCAGTACTTC	CASSSPAGVKNIQYF
TRBD1	TRBJ1-2	.	TRBV6-5	TGTGCCAGCAGGGAGCGGGACAGCTCAGTTTATGGCTACACCTTC	CASRERDSSVYGYTF
TRBD1	TRBJ1-4	few	TRBV2	TGTGCCAGCACCCTAGGGGGACAGGCGCTGTTTTTT	CASTLGGQALFF
.	TRBJ1-3	few	TRBV5-1	TGCGCCAGCAGCCTTGACGGATTCTCTGGAAACACCATATATTTT	CASSLDGFSGNTIYF
.	TRBJ1-2	.	TRBV6-1	TGTGTCGCTCTAACAGGGAACTATGGCTACACCTTC	CVALTGNYGYTF
.	TRBJ1-4	.	TRBV7-9	TGTGCCAGCAGCTCTTTTGCAGTCGCCCATGAAAAACTGTTTTTT	CASSSFAVAHEKLFF
.	TRBJ1-5	medium-sized	TRBV19	TGTGCCAGTAGTGTTCCCGGGACGATCAGTCAGCCCCAGCATTTT	CASSVPGTISQPQHF
TRBD1	TRBJ2-1	.	TRBV27	TGTGCCAGCAGAGCGGACAGGGGCTCCTACAATGAGCAGTTCTTC	CASRADRGSYNEQFF
TRBD2	TRBJ2-2	.	TRBV7-9	TGTGCCAGCAGCTTAGCTAGCGGGAGAGCCGGGGAGCTGTTTTTT	CASSLASGRAGELFF
.	TRBJ2-5	.	TRBV19	TGTGCCAGTAGTGTCCTAGGTGGCGGCGGGACCCAGTACTTC	CASSVLGGGGTQYF
TRBD1	TRBJ1-3	few	TRBV19	TGTGCCAGTAACCCGGACAGGGGTGGAAACACCATATATTTT	CASNPDRGGNTIYF
TRBD2	TRBJ2-1	.	TRBV19	TGTGCCAGTAGTATTGACGGGAGGATCGATGAGCAGTTCTTC	CASSIDGRIDEQFF
.	TRBJ1-3	.	TRBV2	TGTGCCAGCAGCTACAGGGTCTCTGGAAACACCATATATTTT	CASSYRVSGNTIYF